These 28 T cell receptor beta chains share one sample of origin, sequenced in a study of blood T cell repertoires in COVID-19. Sequencing used immunoSEQ multiplex PCR; TCRdb keeps in-frame clones, though not all of them. The table includes about 190,000 clones, under 90% detected once. Sequencing used peripheral blood. The origin of the receptors is a man aged 25 to 45 with active or convalescent COVID-19.

The chain links TRBV27 to TRBJ2-2, with TRBD2 matching 10 bases. The CDR3 is 18 amino acids. The V gene end was trimmed by 2 bases and the J gene end by 6 bases; junction bases not matched to a gene: 12. The germline V gene has CDR1 MNHEY and CDR2 SMNVEV (reference sequence). The DNA of the CDR3 is TGTGCCAGCAGTTTAGGAGAGGGGCTAGCGGGAGTGGCCGGGGAGCTGTTTTTT. Amino acid sequence: CASSLGEGLAGVAGELFF.

V gene TRBV9 combines with J gene TRBJ2-1, with 8 positions matching TRBD1. CDR1 and CDR2 (germline): SGDLS, YYNGEE. J lost 6 bases, V lost 3 bases, and 11 bases had no gene match. This CDR3 contains 16 residues. CDR3 DNA sequence: TGTGCCAGCAGCGCGCTTACAGGGGGTTCTGCCAATGAGCAGTTCTTC. Protein product: CASSALTGGSANEQFF.

The V gene is TRBV4-1, the J gene TRBJ1-2; TRBD1 aligns across 10 bases. The CDR3 has 15 residues. Germline CDR1 reads MGHRA; CDR2 reads YSYEKL. With 0 bases clipped from V and 7 bases from J, the junction kept 5 bases outside the gene matches. The CDR3 coding sequence is TGCGCCAGCAGCCAAGAAAGACAGGGGGCTAGTGGCTACACCTTC. Its protein product is CASSQERQGASGYTF.

The rearrangement uses TRBV2 and TRBJ2-5, with D hard to call. This CDR3 is 13 amino acids long. The germline V gene has CDR1 SNHLY and CDR2 FYNNEI. The V and J ends lost 3 bases and 5 bases respectively, with 10 bases between them. CDR3 coding DNA: TGTGCCAGCAGTGAGGCTTATAAGGAGACCCAGTACTTC. It codes for CASSEAYKETQYF.

Worth noting for this clone: Other DNA variants within this sample encode the same CDR3. The chain combines TRBV27 with TRBJ2-2; D is perhaps TRBD2 (5 bases). Germline values: CDR1 MNHEY, CDR2 SMNVEV (reference sequence). The CDR3 length is 14 residues. Trimming left V 3 bases short and J 4 bases short, with 9 bases between. Written as DNA, the CDR3 is TGTGCCAGCAGTTTGCGCGAGGGCACCGGGGAGCTGTTTTTT. Translating gives CASSLREGTGELFF.

The chain joins TRBV4-1 to TRBJ2-3, with D possibly being TRBD2 (5 bases). The V and J ends lost 1 base and 2 bases respectively, with 10 bases between them. CDR3 size: 15 residues. CDR1 is MGHRA and CDR2 is YSYEKL in the germline V gene. The CDR3 sequence is CASSQAPEVTDTQYF. CDR3 nucleotide sequence: TGCGCCAGCAGCCAAGCTCCGGAGGTCACAGATACGCAGTATTTT.

This clone has more than one count but fewer than ten. This chain uses TRBV19 with TRBJ1-6; D gene ambiguous. Germline CDR1 and CDR2: LNHDA and SQIVND (reference sequence). This CDR3 region has 17 residues. V was cut by 4 bases and J by 10 bases, with 23 bases left in between. In nucleotides, the CDR3 is TGTGCCAGTAGTAGAGACCCCGCGGGCGGCGTGGGGTCACCCCTCCACTTT. It codes for CASSRDPAGGVGSPLHF.

The chain recombines TRBV7-8 with TRBJ1-1, with TRBD1 identical over 11 bases. Germline V gene data show CDR1 as SGHVS and CDR2 as FQNEAQ. This CDR3 region has 17 residues. With V trimmed by 5 bases and J by 0 bases, 8 bases remained unmatched. The CDR3 DNA is TGTGCCAGCAGCCTACCTAGGGACAGGGGGATGAACACTGAAGCTTTCTTT. The encoded protein is CASSLPRDRGMNTEAFF. Full variable domain (missing parts from reference TRBV7-8 and TRBJ1-1): GAGVSQSPRYKVAKRGQDVALRCDPISGHVSLFWYQQALGQGPEFLTYFQNEAQLDKSGLPSDRFFAERPEGSVSTLKIQRTQQEDSAVYLCASSLPRDRGMNTEAFFGQGTRLTVV.

The chain uses TRBV6-6 and TRBJ1-5, with TRBD1 matching 7 bases. V dropped 4 bases and J dropped 4; count of bases not matched to a gene: 10. This CDR3 has 16 residues. Germline values: CDR1 MNHNY, CDR2 SVGAGI (reference sequence). CDR3 coding DNA: TGTGCCAGCAGTTCCGACCGGGGACAGCGTAATCAGCCCCAGCATTTT. Translation: CASSSDRGQRNQPQHF.

This chain connects TRBV3-1 (or the pseudogene TRBV3-2) to TRBJ1-1, with 8 nucleotides matching TRBD1. CDR1 is LGHDT and CDR2 is YNNKEL in the germline V gene (reference sequence). Unmatched junction bases numbered 14, after V lost 6 bases and J lost 5 bases. This CDR3 region has 16 residues. CDR3 coding DNA: TGTGCCAGCAGTCCACAGTTCCAGGGGGCAGGGACTGAAGCTTTCTTT. Translation gives CASSPQFQGAGTEAFF.

The rearrangement uses TRBV5-1 and TRBJ2-1; 8 nucleotides match TRBD2. This CDR3 spans 18 amino acids. Germline values: CDR1 SGHRS, CDR2 YFSETQ. V shed 0 bases, J shed 5 bases, and the junction held 13 bases outside the gene matches. CDR3 coding DNA: TGCGCCAGCAGCTTGGAACGGGGGACTAGAAGGAATAACAATGAGCAGTTCTTC. This gives the protein CASSLERGTRRNNNEQFF.

The V gene is TRBV12-3 or TRBV12-4, the J gene TRBJ2-5, with TRBD1 identical over 8 bases. The CDR3 is 13 residues long. V was clipped by 6 bases and J by 5 bases; unmatched bases: 5. CDR3 DNA sequence: TGTGCCAGCAGCCTATGGGACAGGGAGACCCAGTACTTC. This translates into CASSLWDRETQYF.

This clone was observed a few times. The chain couples TRBV27 to TRBJ2-7, with TRBD2 as a possible D gene (5 bases). This CDR3 has 14 residues. CDR1 and CDR2 from the germline V gene are MNHEY and SMNVEV (reference sequence). V lost 2 bases, J lost 1 base, and 9 bases lay in between. As DNA, the CDR3 is TGTGCCAGCAGTTTACTAGCCAGATCCTACGAGCAGTACTTC. This encodes CASSLLARSYEQYF.

With respect to this clone: A read error is likely, as this CDR3 ends without the conserved phenylalanine or tryptophan. The DNA is left out, because the CDR3 cannot be placed on it with certainty; the CDR3 is given as TCRdb lists it. The chain links TRBV12-3 or TRBV12-4 to TRBJ2-3; the table assigns TRBD2, which was not confirmed against the DNA. A total of 11 residues make up the CDR3, ends included. This CDR3 reads CASSSGTSPRV.

V and J are TRBV7-3 and TRBJ2-5, with 8 bases that match TRBD1. The CDR3 extends over 12 amino acids. V was pared by 5 bases and J by 9 bases, with 5 bases of the junction left unmatched. The V gene's germline CDR1 is SGHTA and CDR2 FQGTGA. DNA for the CDR3: TGTGCCAGCAGCCCACAGGGGGAGGCCCAGTACTTC. The encoded protein is CASSPQGEAQYF.

This clone has just one count. The rearrangement uses TRBV28 and TRBJ1-2, with D possibly matching TRBD1 (5 bases). The CDR3 length is 12 residues. The V end was cut by 2 bases, the J end by 7 bases, with 8 bases between. Looked up from germline, CDR1 is MDHEN and CDR2 is SYDVKM. The CDR3 loop reads CASSLGGVGYTF. For the CDR3, the DNA is TGTGCCAGCAGTTTAGGGGGGGTTGGCTACACCTTC.

This sequence joins TRBV24-1 and TRBJ2-7; D is perhaps TRBD1 (5 bases). CDR1 and CDR2 (germline): KGHDR, SFDVKD. Trimming removed 5 bases from V and 0 bases from J, with 13 bases in between. The CDR3 is 15 amino acids. The CDR3 here is CATSAEKTDSYEQYV. In nucleotides, the CDR3 is TGTGCCACCAGTGCCGAAAAGACAGACTCCTACGAGCAGTACGTC.

The sample holds one count of this clone. The chain uses TRBV18 and TRBJ1-2; 12 bases match TRBD1. V trimming: 5 bases; J trimming: 10 bases; junction bases outside the gene matches: 8. Germline V gene sequence: CDR1 KGHSH, CDR2 LQKENI. This CDR3 contains 14 residues. For the CDR3, the DNA is TGTGCCAGCTCAGGGACAGGGGGCAACCCGGCCTACACCTTC. This gives the protein CASSGTGGNPAYTF.

This chain links TRBV6-5 with TRBJ1-6; unclear D gene. Germline V lookup: CDR1 MNHEY, CDR2 SVGAGI. The CDR3 contains 15 residues. V was shortened by 7 bases and J by 4 bases, with 14 bases between the two germline ends. CDR3 residues: CASMSGGPYNSPLHF. The CDR3 DNA reads as TGTGCCAGCATGTCAGGAGGACCTTATAATTCACCCCTCCACTTT.

The chain employs TRBV19 and TRBJ2-5; D is perhaps TRBD2 (6 bases). There are 13 residues in the CDR3. V gave up 5 bases and J gave up 6 bases, with 13 bases separating them. Germline-derived CDR1 and CDR2 are LNHDA and SQIVND (reference sequence). The chain's CDR3 is CASSVGLLKTQYF. DNA for the CDR3: TGTGCCAGTAGTGTGGGACTTTTGAAGACCCAGTACTTC.

The rearrangement uses TRBV25-1 and TRBJ1-2, with 7 positions matching TRBD1. CDR1 is MGHDK, CDR2 SYGVNS, per germline. The CDR3 contains 16 residues. Trimming removed 3 bases from V and 0 bases from J; junction bases left unmatched: 7. CDR3 sequence: CASSEDRPTANYGYTF. CDR3 DNA sequence: TGTGCCAGCAGTGAGGACAGGCCGACAGCTAACTATGGCTACACCTTC.

V gene TRBV10-2 combines with J gene TRBJ2-2; 10 positions agree with TRBD1. J was trimmed by 4 bases and V by 2 bases; bases with no gene match: 7. The germline gives CDR1 WSHSY, CDR2 SAAADI. This CDR3 is built from 17 residues. The CDR3 spells CASSETGTGVITGELFF. CDR3 DNA sequence: TGCGCCAGCAGTGAGACCGGGACAGGGGTCATCACCGGGGAGCTGTTTTTT.

This sequence joins TRBV5-1 and TRBJ1-5; D ambiguous. The CDR3 extends over 13 amino acids. V lost 0 bases to trimming and J lost 4 bases, with 5 bases between them. Germline-derived CDR1 and CDR2 are SGHRS and YFSETQ. CDR3 in DNA: TGCGCCAGCAGCTTGGATCCGAATCAGCCCCAGCATTTT. This encodes CASSLDPNQPQHF.

The chain links TRBV6-2 or TRBV6-3 to TRBJ1-5; 8 nucleotides align to TRBD1. Germline-derived CDR1 and CDR2 are MNHEY and SVGEGT. The ends lost 2 bases at V and 8 bases at J; junction bases unmatched: 5. CDR3 length: 14 residues. The CDR3 reads CASSYGQGWEPQHF. For the CDR3, the DNA is TGTGCCAGCAGTTACGGACAGGGTTGGGAGCCCCAGCATTTT.

This clone was picked up a small number of times. Other nucleotide sequences from this sample produce the same CDR3. The CDR3 bases are TGTGCCAGCAGCGTAGCGGGAGAAGGGTACGAGCAGTACTTC. Translation: CASSVAGEGYEQYF. V gene TRBV9 combines with J gene TRBJ2-7; D possibly corresponds to TRBD2 (6 bases). Germline assignment: CDR1 SGDLS and CDR2 YYNGEE. This CDR3 comprises 14 residues. Deletions cut 0 bases from V and 4 bases from J, with 11 bases between.

CDR3 coding DNA: TGTGCCAGCAATCTCGGGAACACTGAAGCTTTCTTT. This gives the protein CASNLGNTEAFF. The rearrangement uses TRBV6-6 and TRBJ1-1; unclear D gene. The CDR3 has 12 residues. Germline CDR1 reads MNHNY; CDR2 reads SVGAGI (reference sequence). V was pared by 7 bases and J by 1 base, with 7 bases between.

The rearrangement joins TRBV6-5 to TRBJ2-2; unclear D gene. This CDR3 region has 14 residues. Looked up from germline, CDR1 is MNHEY and CDR2 is SVGAGI. Trimming pared 5 bases from V and 0 bases from J, leaving 7 bases between. Here the CDR3 reads CASSPPTNTGELFF. CDR3 in DNA: TGTGCCAGCAGTCCTCCTACGAACACCGGGGAGCTGTTTTTT.

V usage is TRBV19 and J usage is TRBJ1-5; TRBD1 might be the D (6 bases). V was shortened by 6 bases and J by 4 bases, with 10 bases between the two germline ends. Germline lookup yields CDR1 LNHDA and CDR2 SQIVND (reference sequence). The CDR3 is 13 residues long. CDR3 in DNA: TGTGCCAGTAGACGACAGGAGAATCAGCCCCAGCATTTT. Residues: CASRRQENQPQHF.